These T cell receptor beta chains were read from a single sample in a study of T-cell reconstitution after alpha-beta-depleted transplantation in children. TCRdb fed the PCR reads into MiXCR, producing one record per CDR3 protein. Found here are some 840,000 distinct CDR3 sequences, approximately 15% of them singletons; the top ten hold about 5%. The specimen was PBMCs, mostly from graft donor cells, collected 360 days after TCRalphabeta/CD19-depleted stem cell transplant. These TCRs come from a male patient between 5 and 17 years old who had a stem cell transplant for acute lymphoblastic leukemia, so the T cells may come from the graft donor. Both conserved end residues are part of each CDR3. Fields, in order: J gene, clone size, CDR3 length, D gene, V gene, CDR3 protein, CDR3 DNA. The D gene is left open where the match is weak. Rows may omit the clone size; those that give it use once, few, many or a size class.

j_gene: TRBJ2-7
abundance: many
len: 15
d_gene: .
v_gene: TRBV12-3/TRBV12-4
CDR3aa: CASSLYPRPTDEQYF
CDR3nt: TGTGCCAGCAGTTTATACCCCAGGCCTACGGACGAGCAGTACTTC

j_gene: TRBJ2-5
abundance: few
len: 16
d_gene: .
v_gene: TRBV29-1
CDR3aa: CSVEGVQEVPRWTQYF
CDR3nt: TGCAGCGTTGAAGGAGTACAGGAGGTACCCCGTTGGACCCAGTACTTC

j_gene: TRBJ2-5
abundance: few
len: 14
d_gene: TRBD2
v_gene: TRBV20-1
CDR3aa: CSAKAGGRMETQYF
CDR3nt: TGCAGTGCTAAAGCGGGAGGGCGTATGGAGACCCAGTACTTC

j_gene: TRBJ2-7
abundance: .
len: 11
d_gene: .
v_gene: TRBV10-1
CDR3aa: CASSEESYYLF
CDR3nt: TGCGCCAGCAGTGAGGAAAGCTACTATCTCTTC

j_gene: TRBJ2-1
abundance: few
len: 10
d_gene: .
v_gene: TRBV30
CDR3aa: CAWGTGLQFF
CDR3nt: TGTGCCTGGGGGACTGGTTTGCAGTTCTTC

j_gene: TRBJ2-5
abundance: .
len: 19
d_gene: TRBD2
v_gene: TRBV29-1
CDR3aa: CSVYYLGGLAGGRQETQYF
CDR3nt: TGCAGCGTCTACTATTTGGGGGGACTAGCGGGAGGGCGGCAAGAGACCCAGTACTTC

j_gene: TRBJ1-5
abundance: few
len: 15
d_gene: .
v_gene: TRBV5-1
CDR3aa: CASSPTGIANQPQHF
CDR3nt: TGCGCCAGCAGCCCCACGGGTATTGCAAATCAGCCCCAGCATTTT

j_gene: TRBJ2-7
abundance: .
len: 15
d_gene: TRBD1
v_gene: TRBV12-5
CDR3aa: CASGAGTGGSYEQYF
CDR3nt: TGTGCTAGTGGTGCCGGGACAGGGGGCTCCTACGAGCAGTACTTC

j_gene: TRBJ2-7
abundance: .
len: 17
d_gene: TRBD2
v_gene: TRBV6-5
CDR3aa: CASSYSGTSGRTYEQYF
CDR3nt: TGTGCCAGCAGTTACTCTGGGACTAGCGGGAGGACCTACGAGCAGTACTTC

j_gene: TRBJ2-7
abundance: .
len: 14
d_gene: .
v_gene: TRBV12-3/TRBV12-4
CDR3aa: CASTPEVVGYEQYF
CDR3nt: TGTGCCAGCACCCCGGAGGTTGTGGGCTACGAGCAGTACTTC

j_gene: TRBJ2-7
abundance: .
len: 16
d_gene: .
v_gene: TRBV2
CDR3aa: CAGGSKVTGPAYEQYF
CDR3nt: TGTGCCGGAGGATCGAAGGTGACGGGTCCAGCCTACGAGCAGTACTTC

j_gene: TRBJ2-1
abundance: many
len: 12
d_gene: .
v_gene: TRBV24-1
CDR3aa: CATSDYPKEQFF
CDR3nt: TGTGCCACCAGTGATTACCCCAAAGAGCAGTTCTTC

j_gene: TRBJ2-3
abundance: many
len: 18
d_gene: TRBD2
v_gene: TRBV7-6
CDR3aa: CASSLAAGDSGRAQTQYF
CDR3nt: TGTGCCAGCAGCTTAGCGGCTGGAGATAGCGGGAGGGCCCAAACGCAGTATTTT

j_gene: TRBJ2-7
abundance: .
len: 15
d_gene: .
v_gene: TRBV4-1
CDR3aa: CASRSLARSSYEQYF
CDR3nt: TGCGCCAGCAGAAGCCTCGCACGGAGCTCCTACGAGCAGTACTTC

j_gene: TRBJ2-2
abundance: .
len: 17
d_gene: .
v_gene: TRBV7-2
CDR3aa: CASSSTILVADTGELFF
CDR3nt: TGTGCCAGCAGCTCCACGATCCTTGTGGCTGACACCGGGGAGCTGTTTTTT

j_gene: TRBJ2-2
abundance: many
len: 14
d_gene: .
v_gene: TRBV9
CDR3aa: CASSVEVGTGELFF
CDR3nt: TGTGCCAGCAGCGTAGAGGTCGGCACCGGGGAGCTGTTTTTT

j_gene: TRBJ2-2
abundance: few
len: 13
d_gene: .
v_gene: TRBV29-1
CDR3aa: CSVESGNTGELFF
CDR3nt: TGCAGCGTTGAATCAGGAAACACCGGGGAGCTGTTTTTT

j_gene: TRBJ2-5
abundance: .
len: 15
d_gene: .
v_gene: TRBV24-1
CDR3aa: CATSRLQDPVETQYF
CDR3nt: TGTGCCACCAGCCGCCTTCAGGACCCCGTGGAGACCCAGTACTTC

j_gene: TRBJ2-1
abundance: few
len: 13
d_gene: .
v_gene: TRBV6-1
CDR3aa: CASSELAINEQFF
CDR3nt: TGTGCCAGCAGTGAACTGGCAATCAATGAGCAGTTCTTC

j_gene: TRBJ2-5
abundance: few
len: 15
d_gene: .
v_gene: TRBV12-3/TRBV12-4
CDR3aa: CASSLALRSTETQYF
CDR3nt: TGTGCCAGCAGTTTAGCGCTGCGGAGTACGGAGACCCAGTACTTC

j_gene: TRBJ2-5
abundance: many
len: 14
d_gene: .
v_gene: TRBV16
CDR3aa: CASSPPSRQETQYF
CDR3nt: TGTGCCAGCAGCCCTCCATCTCGACAAGAGACCCAGTACTTC

j_gene: TRBJ1-2
abundance: .
len: 12
d_gene: .
v_gene: TRBV29-1
CDR3aa: CSVGDTYYGYTF
CDR3nt: TGCAGCGTTGGGGACACCTACTATGGCTACACCTTC

j_gene: TRBJ2-1
abundance: .
len: 14
d_gene: .
v_gene: TRBV15
CDR3aa: CATSRDPTYNEQFF
CDR3nt: TGTGCCACCAGCAGAGATCCGACCTACAATGAGCAGTTCTTC

j_gene: TRBJ2-1
abundance: few
len: 15
d_gene: TRBD1
v_gene: TRBV7-2
CDR3aa: CASSVRQGAYNEQFF
CDR3nt: TGTGCCAGCTCAGTTAGGCAGGGGGCGTACAATGAGCAGTTCTTC

j_gene: TRBJ2-7
abundance: few
len: 13
d_gene: .
v_gene: TRBV5-1
CDR3aa: CASSLAAYYEQYF
CDR3nt: TGCGCCAGCAGCCTCGCGGCGTATTACGAGCAGTACTTC

j_gene: TRBJ2-1
abundance: few
len: 16
d_gene: TRBD2
v_gene: TRBV12-3/TRBV12-4
CDR3aa: CASRRGTSGPYNEQFF
CDR3nt: TGTGCCAGCCGGAGGGGGACTAGCGGGCCCTACAATGAGCAGTTCTTC

j_gene: TRBJ2-1
abundance: .
len: 17
d_gene: TRBD2
v_gene: TRBV7-9
CDR3aa: CASSTHGVGGRGNEQFF
CDR3nt: TGTGCCAGCAGCACACATGGGGTAGGCGGGAGAGGCAATGAGCAGTTCTTC

j_gene: TRBJ2-1
abundance: .
len: 13
d_gene: .
v_gene: TRBV3-1
CDR3aa: CASKRASYNEQFF
CDR3nt: TGTGCCAGCAAAAGGGCGTCCTACAATGAGCAGTTCTTC

j_gene: TRBJ2-3
abundance: .
len: 15
d_gene: TRBD2
v_gene: TRBV4-2
CDR3aa: CASSQGARESDTQYF
CDR3nt: TGTGCCAGCAGCCAAGGAGCGCGGGAGAGCGATACGCAGTATTTT

j_gene: TRBJ2-1
abundance: few
len: 15
d_gene: .
v_gene: TRBV4-2
CDR3aa: CASSRIEVSYNEQFF
CDR3nt: TGTGCCAGCAGCCGAATCGAGGTCTCCTACAATGAGCAGTTCTTC

j_gene: TRBJ2-3
abundance: .
len: 14
d_gene: .
v_gene: TRBV14
CDR3aa: CASSQEAATDTRYF
CDR3nt: TGTGCCAGCAGCCAAGAAGCAGCCACAGATACGCGGTATTTT

j_gene: TRBJ1-1
abundance: many
len: 13
d_gene: .
v_gene: TRBV12-3/TRBV12-4
CDR3aa: CASSFGESTEAFF
CDR3nt: TGTGCCAGCAGTTTCGGGGAAAGCACTGAAGCTTTCTTT

j_gene: TRBJ1-2
abundance: many
len: 13
d_gene: .
v_gene: TRBV6-2/TRBV6-3
CDR3aa: CASARVQGRIHTF
CDR3nt: TGTGCCAGCGCTCGGGTACAGGGTAGGATCCACACCTTC

j_gene: TRBJ2-7
abundance: .
len: 13
d_gene: .
v_gene: TRBV6-1
CDR3aa: CASSFGPLSEQYF
CDR3nt: TGTGCCAGCAGCTTCGGACCCCTCAGCGAGCAGTACTTC

j_gene: TRBJ1-5
abundance: many
len: 16
d_gene: TRBD1
v_gene: TRBV4-1
CDR3aa: CASSLMSGRGNQPQHF
CDR3nt: TGCGCCAGCAGCCTCATGTCGGGCAGGGGGAATCAGCCCCAGCATTTT

j_gene: TRBJ2-3
abundance: .
len: 12
d_gene: .
v_gene: TRBV2
CDR3aa: CASPQGADTQYF
CDR3nt: TGTGCCAGCCCACAGGGAGCAGATACGCAGTATTTT

j_gene: TRBJ1-6
abundance: .
len: 16
d_gene: .
v_gene: TRBV5-1
CDR3aa: CASSREGAREISPLHF
CDR3nt: TGCGCCAGCAGCCGAGAAGGCGCGAGGGAAATTTCACCCCTCCACTTT

j_gene: TRBJ1-6
abundance: few
len: 16
d_gene: .
v_gene: TRBV7-9
CDR3aa: CASSGGPSSYNSPLHF
CDR3nt: TGTGCCAGCAGCGGGGGCCCCAGCTCCTATAATTCACCCCTCCACTTT

j_gene: TRBJ1-1
abundance: many
len: 14
d_gene: .
v_gene: TRBV11-2
CDR3aa: CASSRTMGNTEAFF
CDR3nt: TGTGCCAGCAGCCGGACTATGGGGAACACTGAAGCTTTCTTT

j_gene: TRBJ2-2
abundance: few
len: 17
d_gene: TRBD1
v_gene: TRBV5-1
CDR3aa: CASSFPTGMVWTGELFF
CDR3nt: TGCGCCAGCAGCTTTCCGACAGGGATGGTATGGACCGGGGAGCTGTTTTTT

j_gene: TRBJ2-7
abundance: few
len: 14
d_gene: .
v_gene: TRBV15
CDR3aa: CATSRTDTAYEQYF
CDR3nt: TGTGCCACCAGCAGAACGGACACAGCCTACGAGCAGTACTTC

j_gene: TRBJ2-1
abundance: .
len: 17
d_gene: TRBD2
v_gene: TRBV24-1
CDR3aa: CATSDPLAGGSYNEQFF
CDR3nt: TGTGCCACCAGTGATCCTCTGGCGGGGGGCTCCTACAATGAGCAGTTCTTC

j_gene: TRBJ2-1
abundance: .
len: 15
d_gene: TRBD1
v_gene: TRBV25-1
CDR3aa: CASRKDRGRYNEQFF
CDR3nt: TGTGCCAGCAGGAAAGACAGGGGCAGGTACAATGAGCAGTTCTTC

j_gene: TRBJ2-1
abundance: few
len: 15
d_gene: .
v_gene: TRBV4-1
CDR3aa: CASSQEYWQINEQFF
CDR3nt: TGCGCCAGCAGCCAAGAATATTGGCAGATCAATGAGCAGTTCTTC

j_gene: TRBJ2-3
abundance: .
len: 18
d_gene: .
v_gene: TRBV4-1
CDR3aa: CASSQDSTTGWRPDTQYF
CDR3nt: TGCGCCAGCAGCCAAGATTCGACCACAGGGTGGAGGCCAGATACGCAGTATTTT

j_gene: TRBJ1-5
abundance: .
len: 16
d_gene: TRBD1
v_gene: TRBV4-1
CDR3aa: CASSSRQGAYNQPQHF
CDR3nt: TGCGCCAGCAGCTCTCGACAGGGGGCTTACAATCAGCCCCAGCATTTT

j_gene: TRBJ2-5
abundance: .
len: 14
d_gene: .
v_gene: TRBV18
CDR3aa: CASSPASNQETQYF
CDR3nt: TGTGCCAGCTCACCGGCTAGCAACCAAGAGACCCAGTACTTC

j_gene: TRBJ2-5
abundance: many
len: 13
d_gene: .
v_gene: TRBV29-1
CDR3aa: CSVATTNFGTQYF
CDR3nt: TGCAGCGTTGCTACGACAAACTTTGGTACCCAGTACTTC

j_gene: TRBJ2-1
abundance: few
len: 15
d_gene: .
v_gene: TRBV11-2
CDR3aa: CASRINGTPHNEQFF
CDR3nt: TGTGCCAGCAGGATTAACGGGACGCCGCACAATGAGCAGTTCTTC

j_gene: TRBJ2-7
abundance: once
len: 15
d_gene: .
v_gene: TRBV5-6
CDR3aa: CASSIDSSSAYKQYF
CDR3nt: TGTGCCAGCAGCATAGACTCCTCCAGCGCCTACAAGCAGTACTTC